The following is a T cell receptor beta chain sequence with its context. As yet, its antigen is unknown. CDR1 and CDR2 from the germline V gene are MNHEY and SMNVEV (reference sequence). The CDR3 is made up of 16 amino acids. Trimming pared 5 bases from V and 5 bases from J, leaving 18 bases between. Donors, without exception, were Caucasian adults residing in Nashville, Tennessee. The sample originates from a study of shared clonotypes between healthy human individuals. Overall study: Every donor yielded three CD4 naive, three CD4 memory, two CD8 naive and one CD8 memory plate.

Clones were read by immunoSEQ multiplex PCR, and TCRdb kept only the in-frame ones, dropping some. The sample has 1.5 million to 1.9 million clones, under 99% seen once. Whole-study results and caveats: Donor clonotype sharing was expected to depend on sequencing depth. About 5% was the fraction of naive CD4 clonotypes found shared across a few donors.

Sequencing used naive CD4+ T cells sorted from blood. Subset denoted: CD45RA+ positively selected. The receptor's source is a man aged 30-40 years in good health. This rearrangement joins TRBV27 to TRBJ2-2; D is tentatively TRBD1 or TRBD2 (6 bases each). CDR3 DNA: TGTGCCAGCAGTCCCGGTTGGGGGGCGCGAACCGGGGAGCTGTTTTTT. Its translation is CASSPGWGARTGELFF.